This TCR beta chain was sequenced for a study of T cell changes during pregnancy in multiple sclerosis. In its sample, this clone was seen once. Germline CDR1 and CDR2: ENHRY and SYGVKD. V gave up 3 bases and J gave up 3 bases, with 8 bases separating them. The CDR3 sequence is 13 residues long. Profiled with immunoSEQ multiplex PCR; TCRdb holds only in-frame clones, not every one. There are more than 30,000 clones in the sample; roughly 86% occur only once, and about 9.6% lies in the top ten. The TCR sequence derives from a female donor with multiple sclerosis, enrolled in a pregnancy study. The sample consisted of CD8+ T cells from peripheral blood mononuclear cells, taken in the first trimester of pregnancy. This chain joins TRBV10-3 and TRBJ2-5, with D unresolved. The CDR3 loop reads CAISDYKKETQYF. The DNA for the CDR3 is TGTGCCATCAGTGATTACAAGAAAGAGACCCAGTACTTC.